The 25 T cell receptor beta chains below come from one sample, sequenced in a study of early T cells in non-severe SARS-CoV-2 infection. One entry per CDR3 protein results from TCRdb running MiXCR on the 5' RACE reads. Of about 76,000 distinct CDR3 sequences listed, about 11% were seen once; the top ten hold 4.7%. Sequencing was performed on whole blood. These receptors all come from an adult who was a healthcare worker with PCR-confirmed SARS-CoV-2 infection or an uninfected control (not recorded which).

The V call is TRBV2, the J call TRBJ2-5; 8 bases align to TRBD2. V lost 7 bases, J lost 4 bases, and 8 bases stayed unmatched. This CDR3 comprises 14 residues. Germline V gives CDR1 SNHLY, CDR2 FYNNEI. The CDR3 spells CASTREGRAETQYF. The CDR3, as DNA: TGTGCCAGCACCCGGGAGGGGAGGGCAGAGACCCAGTACTTC.

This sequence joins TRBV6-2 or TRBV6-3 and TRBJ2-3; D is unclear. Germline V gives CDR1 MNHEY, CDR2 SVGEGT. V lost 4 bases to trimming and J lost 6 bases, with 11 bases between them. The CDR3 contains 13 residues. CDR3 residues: CASSLVRTDTQYF. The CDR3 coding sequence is TGTGCCAGCAGTTTAGTGCGGACGGATACGCAGTATTTT.

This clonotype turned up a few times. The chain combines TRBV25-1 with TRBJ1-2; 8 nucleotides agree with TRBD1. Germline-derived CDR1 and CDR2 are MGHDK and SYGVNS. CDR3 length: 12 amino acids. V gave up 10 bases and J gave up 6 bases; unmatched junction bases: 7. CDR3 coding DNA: TGTGCCACCGACCGACAGGGGCATGGCTACACCTTC. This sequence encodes CATDRQGHGYTF.

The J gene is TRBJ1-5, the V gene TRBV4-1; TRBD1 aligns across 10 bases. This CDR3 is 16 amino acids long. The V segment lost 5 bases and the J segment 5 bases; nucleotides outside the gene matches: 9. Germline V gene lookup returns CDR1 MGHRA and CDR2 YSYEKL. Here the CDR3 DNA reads TGCGCCAGCAGCAAGCACCGGGACAGGGGCGATCAGCCCCAGCATTTT. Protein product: CASSKHRDRGDQPQHF.

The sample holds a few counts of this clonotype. The DNA of the CDR3 is TGTGCCAGCAGCTTAGGACTAGCCCCCGAGACCCAGTACTTC. Amino acid sequence: CASSLGLAPETQYF. This chain joins TRBV7-2 and TRBJ2-5; 7 bases line up with TRBD2. This CDR3 has 14 residues. Trimming took 1 base from V and 5 from J; bases not matched to a gene: 4. Germline-derived CDR1 and CDR2 are SGHTA and FQGNSA.

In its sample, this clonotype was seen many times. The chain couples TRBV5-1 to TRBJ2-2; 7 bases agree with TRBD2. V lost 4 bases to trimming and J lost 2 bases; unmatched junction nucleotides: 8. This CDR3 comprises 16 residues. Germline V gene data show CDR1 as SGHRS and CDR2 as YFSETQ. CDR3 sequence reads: CASSLLAGDNTGELFF. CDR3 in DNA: TGCGCCAGCAGCCTGCTGGCGGGGGATAACACCGGGGAGCTGTTTTTT.

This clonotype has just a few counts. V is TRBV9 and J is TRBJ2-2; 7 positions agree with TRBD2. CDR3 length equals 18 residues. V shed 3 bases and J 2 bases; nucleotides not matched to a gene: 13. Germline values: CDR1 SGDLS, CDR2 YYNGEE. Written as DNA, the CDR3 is TGTGCCAGCAGCGATTCTACCATACGGGGGGTTAACACCGGGGAGCTGTTTTTT. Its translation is CASSDSTIRGVNTGELFF.

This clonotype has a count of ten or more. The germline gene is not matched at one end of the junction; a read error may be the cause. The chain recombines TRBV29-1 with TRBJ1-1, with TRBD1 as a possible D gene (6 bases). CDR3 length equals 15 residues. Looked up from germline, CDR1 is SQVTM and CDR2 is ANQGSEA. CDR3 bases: TGCAGCGTTGAAGATCCCCGGGGGGCCCGCCTTGAAGCCTTCTTT. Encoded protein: CSVEDPRGARLEAFF.

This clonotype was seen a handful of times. CDR3 sequence (DNA): TGTGCCAGCAGCCGGTCACCTTGGGGCGGACCGGGACAACCCTACGAGCAGTACTTC. Encoded protein: CASSRSPWGGPGQPYEQYF. The rearrangement uses TRBV6-5 and TRBJ2-7; a weak D match, TRBD1 (6 bases). CDR1 is MNHEY, CDR2 SVGAGI, per germline. The ends were cut back, 6 bases at V and 2 bases at J, with 29 bases in the middle. This CDR3 spans 19 amino acids.

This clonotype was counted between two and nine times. CDR3 region: CASSFGTANTEAFF. In DNA form, the CDR3 reads TGTGCCAGCAGTTTTGGTACCGCGAACACTGAAGCTTTCTTT. This chain connects TRBV12-3 or TRBV12-4 to TRBJ1-1; no clear D gene. This CDR3 has 14 residues. Trimming took off 3 bases at V and 1 base at J, with 9 bases between the two ends.

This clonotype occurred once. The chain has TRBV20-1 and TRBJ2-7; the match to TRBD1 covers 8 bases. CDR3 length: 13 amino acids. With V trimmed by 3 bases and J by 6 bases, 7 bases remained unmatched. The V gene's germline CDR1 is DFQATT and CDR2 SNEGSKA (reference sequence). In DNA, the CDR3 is TGCAGTGCTAGCCCCGACAGGGGCTGCGAGCAGTACTTC. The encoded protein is CSASPDRGCEQYF.

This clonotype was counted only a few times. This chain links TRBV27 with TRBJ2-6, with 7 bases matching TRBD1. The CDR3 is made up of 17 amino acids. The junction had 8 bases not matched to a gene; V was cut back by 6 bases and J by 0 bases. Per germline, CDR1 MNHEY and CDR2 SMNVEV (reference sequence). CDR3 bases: TGTGCCAGCAGAACCGGGACAGTCAGCTCTGGGGCCAACGTCCTGACTTTC. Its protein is CASRTGTVSSGANVLTF. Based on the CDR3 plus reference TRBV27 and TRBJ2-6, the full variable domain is EAQVTQNPRYLITVTGKKLTVTCSQNMNHEYMSWYRQDPGLGLRQIYYSMNVEVTDKGDVPEGYKVSRKEKRNFPLILESPSPNQTSLYFCASRTGTVSSGANVLTFGAGSRLTVL.

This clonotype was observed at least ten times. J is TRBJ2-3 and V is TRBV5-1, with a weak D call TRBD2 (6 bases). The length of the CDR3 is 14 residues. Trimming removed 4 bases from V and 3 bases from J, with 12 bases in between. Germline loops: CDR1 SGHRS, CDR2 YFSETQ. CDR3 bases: TGCGCCAGCAGCGCGGCGGGGATAACAGATACGCAGTATTTT. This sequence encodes CASSAAGITDTQYF.

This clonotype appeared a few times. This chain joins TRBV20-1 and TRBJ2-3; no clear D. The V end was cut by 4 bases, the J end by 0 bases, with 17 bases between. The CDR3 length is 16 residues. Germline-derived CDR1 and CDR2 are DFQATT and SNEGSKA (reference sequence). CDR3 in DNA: TGCAGTGCTATGACTTCGACATACCACAGCACAGATACGCAGTATTTT. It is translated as CSAMTSTYHSTDTQYF.

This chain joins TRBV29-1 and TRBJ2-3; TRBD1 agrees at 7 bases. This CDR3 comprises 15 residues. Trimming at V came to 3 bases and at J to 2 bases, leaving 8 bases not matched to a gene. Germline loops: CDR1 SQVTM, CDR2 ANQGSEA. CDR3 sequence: CSVDGRGQHTDTQYF. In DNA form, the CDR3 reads TGCAGCGTTGACGGTAGGGGACAGCACACAGATACGCAGTATTTT.

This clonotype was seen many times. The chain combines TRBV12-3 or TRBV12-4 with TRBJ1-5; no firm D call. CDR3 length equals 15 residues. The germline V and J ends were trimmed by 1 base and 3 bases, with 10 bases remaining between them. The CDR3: CASSLGWRANQPQHF. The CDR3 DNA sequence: TGTGCCAGCAGTTTAGGTTGGAGGGCCAATCAGCCCCAGCATTTT.

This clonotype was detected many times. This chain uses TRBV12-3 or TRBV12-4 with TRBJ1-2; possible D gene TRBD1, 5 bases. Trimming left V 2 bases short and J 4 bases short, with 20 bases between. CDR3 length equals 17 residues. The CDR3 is CASSLNGLGTGSYGYTF. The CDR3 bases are TGTGCCAGCAGTTTAAATGGGTTGGGGACGGGAAGCTATGGCTACACCTTC.

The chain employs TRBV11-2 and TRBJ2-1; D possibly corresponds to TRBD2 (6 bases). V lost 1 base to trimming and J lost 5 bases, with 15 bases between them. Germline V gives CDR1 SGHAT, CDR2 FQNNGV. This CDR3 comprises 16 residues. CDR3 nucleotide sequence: TGTGCCAGCAGCTTAGTGGACGGGGGTTTTAACAATGAGCAGTTCTTC. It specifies CASSLVDGGFNNEQFF.

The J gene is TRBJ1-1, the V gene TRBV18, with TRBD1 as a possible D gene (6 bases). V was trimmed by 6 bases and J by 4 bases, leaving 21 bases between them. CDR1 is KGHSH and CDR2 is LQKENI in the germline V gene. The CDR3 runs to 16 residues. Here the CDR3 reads CASSPPAGGVGTEAFF. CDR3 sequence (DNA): TGTGCCAGCTCCCCTCCGGCGGGGGGCGTGGGCACTGAAGCTTTCTTT.

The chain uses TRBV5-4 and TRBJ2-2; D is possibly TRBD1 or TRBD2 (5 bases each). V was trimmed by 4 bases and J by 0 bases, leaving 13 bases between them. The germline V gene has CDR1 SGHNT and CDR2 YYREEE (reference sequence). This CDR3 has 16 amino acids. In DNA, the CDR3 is TGTGCCAGCAGCGCAGGGACCAGCGCGAACACCGGGGAGCTGTTTTTT. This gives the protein CASSAGTSANTGELFF.

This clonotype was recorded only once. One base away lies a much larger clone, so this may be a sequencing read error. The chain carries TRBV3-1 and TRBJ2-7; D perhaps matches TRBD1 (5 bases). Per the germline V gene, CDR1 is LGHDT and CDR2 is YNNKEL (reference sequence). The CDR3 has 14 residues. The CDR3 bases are TGTGCCGGCAGCCAAGGGGCCGGCTCCTACGAGCAGTACTTC. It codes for CAGSQGAGSYEQYF.

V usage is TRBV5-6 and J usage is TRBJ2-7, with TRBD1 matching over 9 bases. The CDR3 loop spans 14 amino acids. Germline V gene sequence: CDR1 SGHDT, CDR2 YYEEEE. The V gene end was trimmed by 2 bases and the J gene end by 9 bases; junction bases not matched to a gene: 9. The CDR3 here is CASSFAGQGFGQYF. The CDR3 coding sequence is TGTGCCAGCAGCTTTGCGGGACAGGGATTTGGGCAGTACTTC.

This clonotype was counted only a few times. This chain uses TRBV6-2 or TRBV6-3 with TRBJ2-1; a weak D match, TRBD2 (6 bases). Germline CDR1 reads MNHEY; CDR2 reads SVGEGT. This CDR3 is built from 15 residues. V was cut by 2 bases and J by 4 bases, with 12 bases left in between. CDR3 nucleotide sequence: TGTGCCAGCAGTTACCCGGGAGCCGTTTACAATGAGCAGTTCTTC. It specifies CASSYPGAVYNEQFF.

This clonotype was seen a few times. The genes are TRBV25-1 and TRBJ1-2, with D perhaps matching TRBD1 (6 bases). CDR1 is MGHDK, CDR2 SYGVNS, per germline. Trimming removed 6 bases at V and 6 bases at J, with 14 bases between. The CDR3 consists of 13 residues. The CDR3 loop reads CASRARGSNGYTF. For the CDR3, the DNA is TGTGCCAGCAGGGCGAGGGGGTCTAATGGCTACACCTTC.

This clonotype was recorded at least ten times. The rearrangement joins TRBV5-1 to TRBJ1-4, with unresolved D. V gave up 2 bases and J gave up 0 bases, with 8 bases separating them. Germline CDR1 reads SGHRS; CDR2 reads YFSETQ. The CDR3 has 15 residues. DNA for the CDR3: TGCGCCAGCAGCTTTACTCTGTCAACTAATGAAAAACTGTTTTTT. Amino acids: CASSFTLSTNEKLFF.